Listed below are T cell receptor beta chains from one sample, sequenced in a study of blood T cell repertoires in COVID-19. The method was immunoSEQ multiplex PCR; TCRdb's version includes in-frame clones alone and lacks a portion of them. The sample contains 110,000 or so clones, approximately 80% of which appear only once. The sequencing sample was made of peripheral blood. Receptors were obtained from an older man with acute or convalescent COVID-19. Each CDR3 is given with its conserved first and last residue. A D gene is named only where the DNA matches it firmly. Some rows mark clone size as missing; the rest say once, few, many or name a class of expanded clone.

d_gene,j_gene,abundance,v_gene,CDR3aa,CDR3nt
-,TRBJ2-7,-,TRBV19,CASSIPGSSDYEQYF,TGTGCCAGTAGTATCCCCGGGAGTTCGGACTACGAGCAGTACTTC
TRBD1,TRBJ2-7,-,TRBV6-6,CASFGQGQNLYEQYF,TGTGCCAGCTTCGGGCAGGGACAGAACCTCTACGAGCAGTACTTC
TRBD1,TRBJ1-5,-,TRBV18,CASSRGQGNQPQHF,TGTGCCAGCTCCCGGGGACAGGGAAATCAGCCCCAGCATTTT
-,TRBJ2-5,-,TRBV2,CASSAEKQETQYF,TGTGCCAGCAGCGCGGAGAAACAAGAGACCCAGTACTTC
TRBD1,TRBJ1-1,-,TRBV18,CASSPLDRGTEAFF,TGTGCCAGCTCACCTCTCGACAGGGGAACTGAAGCTTTCTTT
TRBD1,TRBJ1-6,once,TRBV5-1,CASSPGQGNLSPLHF,TGCGCCAGCAGCCCGGGACAGGGAAACCTTTCACCCCTCCACTTT
TRBD1,TRBJ1-1,-,TRBV27,CASSLSVGQVEAFF,TGTGCCAGCAGTTTATCAGTCGGACAGGTTGAAGCTTTCTTT
TRBD2,TRBJ2-1,-,TRBV9,CASSVGGSSGKYNEQFF,TGTGCCAGCAGCGTAGGCGGGTCGAGCGGGAAGTACAATGAGCAGTTCTTC
-,TRBJ1-2,few,TRBV19,CASSTRAGEGASYGYTF,TGTGCCAGTAGTACTCGGGCAGGGGAAGGAGCTAGCTATGGCTACACCTTC
TRBD1,TRBJ1-5,-,TRBV7-2,CASSIAGTGSNQPQHF,TGTGCCAGCAGCATCGCCGGGACAGGGAGCAATCAGCCCCAGCATTTT
TRBD1,TRBJ2-1,-,TRBV27,CASKTGPYNEQFF,TGTGCCAGCAAGACAGGGCCCTACAATGAGCAGTTCTTC
TRBD1,TRBJ1-4,few,TRBV5-1,CASSFLGQGILNEKLFF,TGCGCCAGCAGCTTCCTGGGACAGGGGATCCTCAATGAAAAACTGTTTTTT
TRBD2,TRBJ2-3,-,TRBV9,CASSTAGGADTQYF,TGTGCCAGCAGCACGGCGGGGGGCGCAGATACGCAGTATTTT
-,TRBJ2-7,-,TRBV6-5,CASSPGQLYEQYF,TGTGCCAGCAGCCCGGGACAACTCTACGAGCAGTACTTC
-,TRBJ1-1,-,TRBV12-5,CASGLVLGLMNTEAFF,TGTGCTAGTGGTTTGGTACTGGGACTCATGAACACTGAAGCTTTCTTT
TRBD1,TRBJ2-3,-,TRBV11-3,CASSLEGTGVTDTQYF,TGTGCCAGCAGCTTAGAAGGGACAGGGGTCACAGATACGCAGTATTTT
-,TRBJ2-5,-,TRBV5-1,CASSLAGVGETQYF,TGCGCCAGCAGCTTGGCGGGGGTCGGGGAGACCCAGTACTTC
TRBD2,TRBJ2-1,-,TRBV30,CAWSANSGPYNEQFF,TGTGCCTGGAGCGCTAATAGCGGGCCCTACAATGAGCAGTTCTTC